This T cell receptor beta chain originates from a study of CD8+ T cells in alopecia areata (dated by TCRdb to between 2017 and 2018). With respect to the entire study: The treated patients took part in an open-label pilot trial in which moderate-to-severe alopecia areata was treated with oral tofacitinib at 5 to 10 mg twice daily. Tofacitinib was administered for 6 to 18 months, and 6 months of follow-up off drug were then conducted to assess delayed response and recurrence. In treated patients, disease severity was measured using the SALT score, which gives the percentage of scalp surface area affected. High-throughput TCRbeta sequencing was used to examine T cell clonal expansion in alopecia areata in both the C3H/HeJ mouse model and human patients. In humans, TCRbeta sequencing was performed on scalp tissue and on sorted CD4+ and CD8+ peripheral blood T cells from healthy controls and from patients with patchy or totalis/universalis alopecia areata. Biopsies were taken from tofacitinib-treated patients at baseline and again at 4 and 24 weeks into treatment, and several of those patients also had a later scalp biopsy. Scalp clonality was compared across normal scalp (n=4), patchy alopecia areata scalp (n=8), and alopecia totalis/universalis scalp (n=8). RNA was obtained with the PAXgene miRNA kit for fixed scalp, the miRNeasy kit for PBMCs, and the RNeasy kit for mouse skin. TCRbeta CDR3 regions were amplified by immunoSEQ multiplex PCR using 35 Vbeta forward and 13 Jbeta reverse primers.

Points the paper makes about the study in general: Many expanded lesional clones persisted in scalp and blood during tofacitinib treatment, which may partly explain relapse after stopping treatment. Compared with normal scalp, lesional scalp had higher clonality and more expanded CD8+ clones, particularly in alopecia totalis/universalis, a pattern that suggests antigenic drive. Shared TCR sequences between patients were less evident than in mice, which may be partly attributable to HLA diversity in the patient population. Tofacitinib significantly decreased scalp clonality and the number of expanded CD8+ clones among the top 100 scalp clones. Unlike mouse skin, where gammadelta T cells dominate, normal human skin contains resident alphabeta T cells that get sequenced too, which complicates analysis of the scalp TCR repertoire. The treated cohort was small, with a single nonresponder, so links between baseline CD8+ expansion and response need larger studies.

Libraries were made using the immunoSEQ multiplex PCR assay. To provide template for TCR sequencing, every sample had RNA extracted and reverse transcribed into cDNA. SuperScript III was used for first-strand cDNA synthesis, primed with a 2:1 mix of oligo-dT and random hexamers. A synthetic immune receptor repertoire was used to assess amplification bias, and residual bias was removed computationally. The paper's processing steps were these. Raw reads were preprocessed for error removal, and CDR3 was defined according to IMGT conventions as running from the conserved cysteine to phenylalanine. Clonality was calculated as 1 minus Shannon entropy normalized by log2 of the number of productive unique TCRs. CD4 or CD8 identity of scalp clones was inferred by cross-referencing scalp TCRbeta sequences with sorted blood CD4 and CD8 repertoires. TCRdb obtained this table from immuneACCESS and retained in-frame rearrangements with V and J assigned. These tables miss some clones; where compared with another copy, unresolved V genes account for less than half of the shortfall, and the remainder is unexplained. D and trimming were read from the DNA, whereas the V and J calls and clone size are those reported in that table. In this sample the table shows approximately 210,000 clones, just over 65% of which occur a single time. Of the sample, roughly 1.2% is held by the ten largest clones.

This sample's treatment or condition label indicates: oral pan-JAK inhibitor, 5-10 mg twice daily. Peripheral blood and lesional scalp punch biopsies were obtained from patients with alopecia areata. PBMCs were isolated by density centrifugation and stained for CD3, CD4 and CD8, after which CD4+ and CD8+ T cells were sorted on a FACSAria. Only one count was recorded for this clone. Its antigen remains unidentified. The record has no base qualities; no much larger clone is one base away. V is pared back by 4 bases and J by 10 bases, with 12 bases lying between the germline termini. CDR1 and CDR2, per the germline V gene, are SGDLS and YYNGEE. The CDR3 has 13 amino acids, counting the end cysteine and phenylalanine. Only the CDR3 region is kept as DNA, spanning 39 bases read in frame from base 1.

Recombination linked TRBV9 to TRBJ1-6; no D segment can be confidently identified. The source of this sequence is a human donor with alopecia areata. Here the sequenced sample was CD4+ T cells sorted from blood, taken at week 44, from a patient treated with tofacitinib. The CDR3 reads as follows: CASSPAGESPLHF. The bases are TGTGCCAGCAGCCCCGCGGGTGAATCACCCCTCCACTTT.